This T cell receptor (beta chain) is from a study of T-cell memory formation after mild COVID-19. V was cut by 3 bases and J by 5 bases, with 14 bases left in between. The CDR3 extends over 14 amino acids. Germline CDR1 reads SGHRS; CDR2 reads YFSETQ. One entry per CDR3 protein results from TCRdb running MiXCR on the 5' RACE reads. The repertoire holds about 44,000 distinct CDR3 sequences, with under 7.5% as singletons. Sequenced input: PBMCs or a T cell subset sorted from them (not recorded which). The chain joins TRBV5-1 to TRBJ2-5; TRBD1 might be the D (5 bases). The origin of this receptor is a man between 18 and 35 years old who had mild COVID-19 (a few samples of this study predate the infection). Cell type and time point are not known. CDR3 loop: CASSSTGFAETQYF. The DNA of the CDR3 is TGCGCCAGCAGCTCAACAGGTTTTGCGGAGACCCAGTACTTC.